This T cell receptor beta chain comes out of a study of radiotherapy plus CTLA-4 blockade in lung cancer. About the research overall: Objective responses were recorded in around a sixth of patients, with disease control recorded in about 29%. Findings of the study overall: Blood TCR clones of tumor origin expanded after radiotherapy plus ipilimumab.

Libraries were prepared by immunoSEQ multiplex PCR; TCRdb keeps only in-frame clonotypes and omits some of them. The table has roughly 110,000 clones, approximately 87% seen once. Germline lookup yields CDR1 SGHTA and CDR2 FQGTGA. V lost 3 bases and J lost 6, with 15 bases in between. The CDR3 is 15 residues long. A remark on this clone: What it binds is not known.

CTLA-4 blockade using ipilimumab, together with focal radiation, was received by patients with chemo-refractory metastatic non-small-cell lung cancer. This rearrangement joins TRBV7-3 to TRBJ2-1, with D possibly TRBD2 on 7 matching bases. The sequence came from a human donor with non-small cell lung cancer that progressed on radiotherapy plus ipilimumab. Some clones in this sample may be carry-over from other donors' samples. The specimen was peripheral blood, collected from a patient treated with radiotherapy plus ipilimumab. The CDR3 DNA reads TGTGCCAGCAGCTTCCGCGCGGGGGCCCGCAATGAGCAGTTCTTC. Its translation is CASSFRAGARNEQFF.